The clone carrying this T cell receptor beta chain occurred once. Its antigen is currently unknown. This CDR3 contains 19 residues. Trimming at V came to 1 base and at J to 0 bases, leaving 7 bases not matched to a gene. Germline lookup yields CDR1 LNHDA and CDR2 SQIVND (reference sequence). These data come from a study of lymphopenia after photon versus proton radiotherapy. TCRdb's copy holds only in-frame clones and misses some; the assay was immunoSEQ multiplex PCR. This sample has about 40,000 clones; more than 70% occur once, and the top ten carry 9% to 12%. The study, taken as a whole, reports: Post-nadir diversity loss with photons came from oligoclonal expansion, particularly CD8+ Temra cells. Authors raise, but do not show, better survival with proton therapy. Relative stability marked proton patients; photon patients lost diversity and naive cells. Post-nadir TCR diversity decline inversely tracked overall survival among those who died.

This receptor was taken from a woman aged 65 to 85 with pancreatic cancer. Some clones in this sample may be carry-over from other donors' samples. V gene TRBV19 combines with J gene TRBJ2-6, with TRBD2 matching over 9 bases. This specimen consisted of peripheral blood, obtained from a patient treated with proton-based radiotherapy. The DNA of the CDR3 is TGTGCCAGTAGTATAGCGTTACTAGCGGGCCACTCTGGGGCCAACGTCCTGACTTTC. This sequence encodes CASSIALLAGHSGANVLTF. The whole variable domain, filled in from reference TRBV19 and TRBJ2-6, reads DGGITQSPKYLFRKEGQNVTLSCEQNLNHDAMYWYRQDPGQGLRLIYYSQIVNDFQKGDIAEGYSVSREKKESFPLTVTSAQKNPTAFYLCASSIALLAGHSGANVLTFGAGSRLTVL.